This T cell receptor (beta chain) was identified during a study of a mutant IDH1 vaccine in newly diagnosed glioma. Study-wide background: With temozolomide cycles, or 4-6 weeks after radiotherapy alone, vaccination was started.

Comment on this clone: The antigen is unknown.

The CDR3 covers 14 residues. Trimming took off 3 bases at V and 0 bases at J, with 7 bases between the two ends. Germline V CDR1 and CDR2: SEHNR, FQNEAQ (reference sequence). TCRdb keeps only in-frame clones here, not all; method: immunoSEQ multiplex PCR. The sample records about 32,000 clones, around 84% being singletons. Regarding time point: week 35, safety follow-up. Topical imiquimod was applied with each vaccine dose, which held 300 ug of mutant IDH1 20-mer peptide. There were new WHO grade 3 or 4 astrocytomas in the donors, and these were IDH1-mutant and ATRX-lost. The clonotype comes from a young man with glioma. The rearrangement joins TRBV7-9 to TRBJ2-3, with D hard to call. The sample was PBMCs, taken from a glioma patient whose treatment included an IDH1 peptide vaccine. CDR3 DNA sequence: TGTGCCAGCAGCTTTGGACCTAGCACAGATACGCAGTATTTT. It translates to CASSFGPSTDTQYF.